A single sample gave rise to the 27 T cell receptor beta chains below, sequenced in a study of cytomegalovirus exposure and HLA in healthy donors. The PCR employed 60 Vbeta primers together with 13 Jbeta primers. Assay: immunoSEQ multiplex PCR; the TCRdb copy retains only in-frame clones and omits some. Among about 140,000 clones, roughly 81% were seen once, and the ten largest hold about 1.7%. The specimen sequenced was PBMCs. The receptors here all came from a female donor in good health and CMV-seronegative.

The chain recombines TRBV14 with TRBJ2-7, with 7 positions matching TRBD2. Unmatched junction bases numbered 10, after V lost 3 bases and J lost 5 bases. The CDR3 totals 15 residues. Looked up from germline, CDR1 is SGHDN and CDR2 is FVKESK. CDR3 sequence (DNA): TGTGCCAGCAGCCATATGCGAGGGAGGGACCACGAGCAGTACTTC. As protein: CASSHMRGRDHEQYF.

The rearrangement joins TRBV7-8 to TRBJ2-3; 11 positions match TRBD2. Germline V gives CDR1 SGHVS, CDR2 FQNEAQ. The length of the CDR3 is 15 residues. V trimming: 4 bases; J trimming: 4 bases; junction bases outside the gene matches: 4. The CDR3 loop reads CASSSSGGWADTQYF. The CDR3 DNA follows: TGTGCCAGCAGCTCTAGCGGGGGGTGGGCAGATACGCAGTATTTT.

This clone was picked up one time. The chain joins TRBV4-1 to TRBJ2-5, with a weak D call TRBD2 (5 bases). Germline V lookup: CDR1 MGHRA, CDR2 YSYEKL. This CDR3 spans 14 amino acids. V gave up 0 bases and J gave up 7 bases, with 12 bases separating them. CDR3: CASSQDPVAGTQYF. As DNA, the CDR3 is TGCGCCAGCAGCCAAGATCCGGTCGCGGGGACCCAGTACTTC.

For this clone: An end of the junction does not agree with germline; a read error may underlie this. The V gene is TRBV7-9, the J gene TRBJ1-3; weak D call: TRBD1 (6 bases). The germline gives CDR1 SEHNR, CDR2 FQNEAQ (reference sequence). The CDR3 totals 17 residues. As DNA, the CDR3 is TGTTCCAGCAGCTTATGGCGGGGGCTCAGCTCTGGAAACACCATATATTTT. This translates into CSSSLWRGLSSGNTIYF.

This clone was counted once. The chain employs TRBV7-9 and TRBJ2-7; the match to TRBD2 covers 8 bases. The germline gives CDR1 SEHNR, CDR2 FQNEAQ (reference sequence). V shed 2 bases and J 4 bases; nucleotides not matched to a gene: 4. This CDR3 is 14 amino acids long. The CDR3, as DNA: TGTGCCAGCAGCTTACGGGCGGGAGGTTACGAGCAGTACTTC. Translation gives CASSLRAGGYEQYF.

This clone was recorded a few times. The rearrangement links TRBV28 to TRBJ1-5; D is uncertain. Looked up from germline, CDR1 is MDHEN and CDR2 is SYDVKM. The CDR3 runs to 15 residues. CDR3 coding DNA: TGTGGGAAGAACCGAGCGGACCATAGCAATCAGCCCCAGCATTTT. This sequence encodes CGKNRADHSNQPQHF.

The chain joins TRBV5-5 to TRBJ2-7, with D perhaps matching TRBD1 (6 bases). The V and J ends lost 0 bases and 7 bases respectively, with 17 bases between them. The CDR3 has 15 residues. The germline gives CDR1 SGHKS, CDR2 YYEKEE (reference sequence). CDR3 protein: CASSLGSGARREQYF. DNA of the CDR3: TGTGCCAGCAGCTTGGGGTCAGGGGCCCGTAGGGAGCAGTACTTC.

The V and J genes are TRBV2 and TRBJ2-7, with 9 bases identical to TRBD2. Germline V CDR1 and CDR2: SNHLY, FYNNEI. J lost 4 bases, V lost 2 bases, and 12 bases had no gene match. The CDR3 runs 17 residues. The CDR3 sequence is CASSEWSGELAGYEQYF. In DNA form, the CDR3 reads TGTGCCAGCAGTGAATGGAGCGGGGAACTAGCGGGTTACGAGCAGTACTTC.

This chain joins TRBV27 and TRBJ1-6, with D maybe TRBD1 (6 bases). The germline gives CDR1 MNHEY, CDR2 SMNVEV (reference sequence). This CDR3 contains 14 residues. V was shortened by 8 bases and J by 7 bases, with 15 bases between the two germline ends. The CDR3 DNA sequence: TGTGCCAGCTATAAACAGGGTTGGAATTCACCCCTCCACTTT. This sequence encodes CASYKQGWNSPLHF.

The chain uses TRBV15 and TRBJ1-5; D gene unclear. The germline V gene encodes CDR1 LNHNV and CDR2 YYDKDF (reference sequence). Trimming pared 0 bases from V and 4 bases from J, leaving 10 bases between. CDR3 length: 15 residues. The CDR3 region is CATSRDRSRNQPQHF. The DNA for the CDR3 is TGTGCCACCAGCAGAGATAGATCCCGGAATCAGCCCCAGCATTTT.

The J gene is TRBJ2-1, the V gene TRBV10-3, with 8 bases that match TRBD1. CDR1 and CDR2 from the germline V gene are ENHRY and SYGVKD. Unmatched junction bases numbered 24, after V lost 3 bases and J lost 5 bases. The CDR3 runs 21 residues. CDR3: CAISELAITSIGTGIDNEQFF. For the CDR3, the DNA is TGTGCCATCAGTGAATTGGCCATAACCTCCATCGGGACAGGTATCGACAATGAGCAGTTCTTC.

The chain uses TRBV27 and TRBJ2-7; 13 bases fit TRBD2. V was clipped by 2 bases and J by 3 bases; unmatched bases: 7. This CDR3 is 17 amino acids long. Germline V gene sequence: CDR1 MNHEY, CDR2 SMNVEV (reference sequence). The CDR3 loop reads CASSLRHGLAGVYEQYF. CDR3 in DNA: TGTGCCAGCAGTTTACGGCACGGACTAGCGGGGGTCTACGAGCAGTACTTC.

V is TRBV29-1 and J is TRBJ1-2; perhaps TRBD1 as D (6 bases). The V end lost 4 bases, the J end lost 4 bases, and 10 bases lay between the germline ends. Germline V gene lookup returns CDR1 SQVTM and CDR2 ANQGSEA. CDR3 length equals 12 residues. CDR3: CSVVGQIYGYTF. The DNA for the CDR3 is TGCAGCGTTGTCGGACAGATCTATGGCTACACCTTC.

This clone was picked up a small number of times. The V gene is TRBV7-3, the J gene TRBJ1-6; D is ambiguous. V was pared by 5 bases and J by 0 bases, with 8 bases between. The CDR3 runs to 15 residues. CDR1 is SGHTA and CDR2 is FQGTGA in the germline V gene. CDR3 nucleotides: TGTGCCAGCAGCCCGGTCGGCTCCTATAATTCACCCCTCCACTTT. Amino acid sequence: CASSPVGSYNSPLHF.

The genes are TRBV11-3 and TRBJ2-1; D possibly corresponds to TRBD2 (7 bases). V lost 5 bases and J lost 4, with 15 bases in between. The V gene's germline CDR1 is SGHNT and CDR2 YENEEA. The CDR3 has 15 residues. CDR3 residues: CASSPGGRRYNEQFF. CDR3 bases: TGTGCCAGCAGCCCCGGGGGGCGGAGATACAATGAGCAGTTCTTC.

The CDR3 spells CASSLTGDYGYTF. The CDR3 nucleotides are TGCGCCAGCAGTCTTACAGGAGACTATGGCTACACCTTC. V is TRBV10-2 and J is TRBJ1-2; maybe TRBD1 (5 bases). Deletions cut 5 bases from V and 3 bases from J, with 10 bases between. The germline V gene encodes CDR1 WSHSY and CDR2 SAAADI. The CDR3 sequence is 13 residues long.

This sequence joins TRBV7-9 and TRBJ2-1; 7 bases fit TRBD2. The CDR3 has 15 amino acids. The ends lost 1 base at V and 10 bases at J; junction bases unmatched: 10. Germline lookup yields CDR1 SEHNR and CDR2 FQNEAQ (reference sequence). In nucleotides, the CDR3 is TGTGCCAGCAGCTTAGTGGTGGCAGGGCGGGGGGAGCAGTTCTTC. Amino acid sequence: CASSLVVAGRGEQFF. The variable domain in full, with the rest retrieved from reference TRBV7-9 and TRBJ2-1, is DTGVSQNPRHKITKRGQNVTFRCDPISEHNRLYWYRQTLGQGPEFLTYFQNEAQLEKSRLLSDRFSAERPKGSFSTLEIQRTEQGDSAMYLCASSLVVAGRGEQFFGPGTRLTVL.

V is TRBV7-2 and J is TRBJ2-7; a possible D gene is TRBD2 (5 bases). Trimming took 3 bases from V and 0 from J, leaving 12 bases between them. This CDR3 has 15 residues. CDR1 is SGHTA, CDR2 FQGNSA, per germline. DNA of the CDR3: TGTGCCAGCAGCTTGCCTCGCGAGGGCTCCTACGAGCAGTACTTC. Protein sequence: CASSLPREGSYEQYF.

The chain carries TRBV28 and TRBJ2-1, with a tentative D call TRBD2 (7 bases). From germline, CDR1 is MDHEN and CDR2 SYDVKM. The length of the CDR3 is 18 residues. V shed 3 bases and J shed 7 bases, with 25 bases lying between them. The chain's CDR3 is CASSLPPAGAPSWNEQFF. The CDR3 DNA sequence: TGTGCCAGCAGTTTGCCACCTGCGGGGGCCCCCTCTTGGAATGAGCAGTTCTTC.

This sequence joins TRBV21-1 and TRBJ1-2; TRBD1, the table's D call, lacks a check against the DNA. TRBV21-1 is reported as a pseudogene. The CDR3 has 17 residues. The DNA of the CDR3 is TGTGCCAGCAGCAAGATCTTGGATTGGAAAGCAGGCTATGGCTACACCTTC. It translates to CASSKILDWKAGYGYTF.

The CDR3 DNA reads TGTGCCAGCAGTTTATCTCCAGCCGGGACAGGTGCCTACGAGCAGTACTTC. Its translation is CASSLSPAGTGAYEQYF. V and J are TRBV27 and TRBJ2-7; 8 bases align to TRBD1. Germline lookup yields CDR1 MNHEY and CDR2 SMNVEV (reference sequence). The ends lost 0 bases at V and 2 bases at J; junction bases unmatched: 9. The CDR3 is 17 amino acids.

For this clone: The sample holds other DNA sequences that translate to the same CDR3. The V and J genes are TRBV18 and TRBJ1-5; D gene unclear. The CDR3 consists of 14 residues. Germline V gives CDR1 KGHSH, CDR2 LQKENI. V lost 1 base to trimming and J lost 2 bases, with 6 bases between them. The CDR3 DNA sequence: TGTGCCAGCTCACCACTTCAGGGCAATCAGCCCCAGCATTTT. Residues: CASSPLQGNQPQHF.

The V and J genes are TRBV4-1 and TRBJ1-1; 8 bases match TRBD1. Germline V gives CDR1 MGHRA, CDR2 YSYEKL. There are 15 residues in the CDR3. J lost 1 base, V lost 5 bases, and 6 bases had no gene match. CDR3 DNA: TGCGCCAGCAGCACAAGGACAGGGACGAACACTGAAGCTTTCTTT. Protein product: CASSTRTGTNTEAFF.

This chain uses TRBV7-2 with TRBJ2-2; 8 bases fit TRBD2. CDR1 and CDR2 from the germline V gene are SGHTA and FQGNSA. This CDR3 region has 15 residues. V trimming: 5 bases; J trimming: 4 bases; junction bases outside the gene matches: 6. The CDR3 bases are TGTGCCAGCAGCCGCACTAGCGGATTCACCGGGGAGCTGTTTTTT. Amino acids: CASSRTSGFTGELFF.

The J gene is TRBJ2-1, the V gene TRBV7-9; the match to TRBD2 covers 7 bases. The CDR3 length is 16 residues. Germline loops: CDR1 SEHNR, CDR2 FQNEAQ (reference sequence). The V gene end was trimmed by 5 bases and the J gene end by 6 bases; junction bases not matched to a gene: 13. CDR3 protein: CASSPVWAGVSNEQFF. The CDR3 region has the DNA TGTGCCAGCAGCCCGGTTTGGGCGGGAGTATCCAATGAGCAGTTCTTC. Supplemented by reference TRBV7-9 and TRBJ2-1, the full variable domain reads DTGVSQNPRHKITKRGQNVTFRCDPISEHNRLYWYRQTLGQGPEFLTYFQNEAQLEKSRLLSDRFSAERPKGSFSTLEIQRTEQGDSAMYLCASSPVWAGVSNEQFFGPGTRLTVL.

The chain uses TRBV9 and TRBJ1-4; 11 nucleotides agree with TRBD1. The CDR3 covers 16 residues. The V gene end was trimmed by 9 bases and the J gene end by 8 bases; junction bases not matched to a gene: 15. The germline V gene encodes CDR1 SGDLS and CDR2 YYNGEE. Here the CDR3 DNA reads TGTGCCACCGGGAAGGGGACAGGGGGAATTTCGGAAAAACTGTTTTTT. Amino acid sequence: CATGKGTGGISEKLFF.

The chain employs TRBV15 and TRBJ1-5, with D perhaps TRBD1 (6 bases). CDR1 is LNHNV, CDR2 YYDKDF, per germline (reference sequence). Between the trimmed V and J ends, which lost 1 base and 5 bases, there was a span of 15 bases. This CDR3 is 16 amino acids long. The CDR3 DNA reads TGTGCCACCAGCAGAGGTTTTGACAGGATCGATCAGCCCCAGCATTTT. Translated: CATSRGFDRIDQPQHF.